Below, one T cell receptor (beta chain) is given with its context. Its antigen remains unidentified. Germline CDR1 and CDR2: SGHRS and YFSETQ. Germline trimming cut 4 bases from V and 4 bases from J; bases unmatched to any gene: 4. CDR3 length equals 14 residues. These data belong to a study of Ad26.COV2.S vaccination and SARS-CoV-2 variants. About the research overall: In the study, Ad26.COV2.S was injected intramuscularly once, or twice 56 days apart.

Profiling relied on immunoSEQ multiplex PCR, and the TCRdb table lists in-frame clones only, not all of them. The profile covers hundreds of thousands of clones, with 83% appearing a single time and 7.4% taken by the ten largest. The treatment denotes: 15 to 20 received Ad26.COV2.S at low or high dose, single or two shots; about 5 received placebo; per-sample allocation not given. Collection of the samples took place on day 63 after the first injection of vaccine or placebo. An adult of 18-55 years in Boston served as donor. General study findings and limits: There was reportedly substantial breadth in spike-specific CD8+ and CD4+ T cell responses after vaccination.

This TCR was recovered from a person between 18 and 65 years old who received the Ad26.COV2.S COVID-19 vaccine or a placebo. The specimen was peripheral blood, collected in a trial of Ad26.COV2.S vaccine versus placebo. J is TRBJ1-4 and V is TRBV5-1, with 7 bases that match TRBD1. Here the CDR3 reads CASSQGDSNEKLFF. The CDR3 bases are TGCGCCAGCAGCCAAGGGGACAGTAATGAAAAACTGTTTTTT.